This TCR beta chain originates from a study of beta chain features in type 1 diabetes. The study's findings and limits: Moderate yet significant TCRB CDR3 shortening was seen in Type 1 diabetes patients in all four CD4+ subsets.

The entirety of the isolated RNA underwent reverse transcription, so expressed TCRB transcripts were sequenced. Libraries were prepared by immunoSEQ multiplex PCR; TCRdb keeps only in-frame clonotypes and omits some of them. The table has more than 300,000 clones, approximately 10% seen once. As regards this clone: The antigen remains unidentified.

Purities over 98% were achieved in all sorted populations. The clonotype originates from a man aged 25-45 years with type 1 diabetes. The material sequenced was central memory CD4+ T cells from blood.

The CDR3: CASSPDGFSTDTQYF. The CDR3 DNA sequence: TGCGCCAGCAGCCCAGACGGGTTTAGCACAGATACGCAGTATTTT. The chain carries TRBV4-1 and TRBJ2-3; D uncertain. The CDR3 is 15 amino acids. Trimming left V 4 bases short and J 0 bases short, with 11 bases between. In germline, CDR1 is MGHRA, CDR2 YSYEKL.